Included here is one TCR beta chain sequence, with context. The V segment lost 3 bases and the J segment 3 bases; nucleotides outside the gene matches: 5. The germline gives CDR1 KGHSH, CDR2 LQKENI. The length of the CDR3 is 15 residues. The data were taken from a study of blood T cell repertoires in COVID-19. Study details: Nucleic acid was either cDNA or gDNA, and it came from T cells, B-cell-depleted T cells, or PBMCs.

Clones were sequenced by immunoSEQ multiplex PCR, and TCRdb holds only the in-frame ones, with some missing. The data show around 110,000 clones, around four fifths seen once. The sequence derives from a man in his 70s with active or convalescent COVID-19. The chain links TRBV18 to TRBJ1-2; TRBD1 matches 9 bases. The specimen sequenced was peripheral blood. This CDR3 reads CASSPLRTGDYGYTF. The CDR3 bases are TGTGCCAGCTCACCCCTTCGGACAGGGGACTATGGCTACACCTTC. The full variable domain, in which reference TRBV18 and TRBJ1-2 provide the parts outside the CDR3, is NAGVMQNPRHLVRRRGQEARLRCSPMKGHSHVYWYRQLPEEGLKFMVYLQKENIIDESGMPKERFSAEFPKEGPSILRIQQVVRGDSAAYFCASSPLRTGDYGYTFGSGTRLTVV.